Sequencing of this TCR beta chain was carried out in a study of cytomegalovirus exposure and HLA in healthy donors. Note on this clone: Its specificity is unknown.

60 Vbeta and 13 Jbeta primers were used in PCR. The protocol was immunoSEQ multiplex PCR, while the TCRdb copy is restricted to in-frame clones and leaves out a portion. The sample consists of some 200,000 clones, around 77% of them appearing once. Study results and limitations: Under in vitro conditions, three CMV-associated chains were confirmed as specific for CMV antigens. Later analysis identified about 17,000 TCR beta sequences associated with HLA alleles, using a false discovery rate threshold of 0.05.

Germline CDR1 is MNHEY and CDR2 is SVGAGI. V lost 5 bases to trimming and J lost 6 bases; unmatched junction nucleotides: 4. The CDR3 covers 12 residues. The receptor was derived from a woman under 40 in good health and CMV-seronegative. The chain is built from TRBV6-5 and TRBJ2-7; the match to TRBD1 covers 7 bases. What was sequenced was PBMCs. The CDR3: CASSHRGREQYF. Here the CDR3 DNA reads TGTGCCAGCAGTCACAGGGGTCGCGAGCAGTACTTC.